This section outlines one T cell receptor (beta chain) sequence together with its context. This sample was taken from a study of shared clonotypes between healthy human individuals. The CDR3 has 13 amino acids. The ends were cut back, 0 bases at V and 7 bases at J, with 12 bases in the middle. CDR1 and CDR2 from the germline V gene are SQVTM and ANQGSEA. The assay was immunoSEQ multiplex PCR, and TCRdb's table has in-frame clones only and misses some. The table lists approximately 1,000,000 clones, 70% to 85% of them singletons. The origin of this receptor is a young man in good health. Some clones in this sample may be carry-over from other donors' samples. Sequences were obtained from memory CD4+ T cells from PBMCs. Subset given: CD45RA-negative fraction. The rearrangement uses TRBV29-1 and TRBJ2-5; D is possibly TRBD1 or TRBD2 (5 bases each). The CDR3 region is CSVEDEVGGTQYF. CDR3 DNA: TGCAGCGTTGAAGATGAGGTTGGGGGGACCCAGTACTTC.